The 15 T cell receptor beta chains presented below share a single source sample, sequenced in a study of OX40 agonist ivuxolimab in advanced cancers. The data were produced by immunoSEQ multiplex PCR, yet TCRdb's version contains in-frame clones alone and is incomplete. This table has 50,000 to 65,000 clones, 75% to 90% appearing once. This specimen consisted of CD4+ or CD8+ T cells sorted from blood, obtained in a trial of the OX40 agonist ivuxolimab. These receptors all come from an adult with an advanced solid tumor such as melanoma, head and neck, liver or kidney cancer.

The chain recombines TRBV27 with TRBJ2-1; D gene ambiguous. V was shortened by 3 bases and J by 2 bases, with 14 bases between the two germline ends. This CDR3 contains 16 residues. Germline loops: CDR1 MNHEY, CDR2 SMNVEV (reference sequence). The CDR3 DNA follows: TGTGCCAGCAGTTTGAATCTTCAGGTCCCCTACAATGAGCAGTTCTTC. This translates into CASSLNLQVPYNEQFF.

This chain connects TRBV7-2 to TRBJ2-7; D remains unclear. The CDR3 loop spans 14 amino acids. Germline V CDR1 and CDR2: SGHTA, FQGNSA. The ends were cut back, 3 bases at V and 0 bases at J, with 9 bases in the middle. Here the CDR3 DNA reads TGTGCCAGCAGCTTGGGTAGGGTCTCCTACGAGCAGTACTTC. Its translation: CASSLGRVSYEQYF.

V is TRBV7-2 and J is TRBJ1-1; D not certain. There are 13 residues in the CDR3. Trimming pared 1 base from V and 8 bases from J, leaving 11 bases between. The germline V gene encodes CDR1 SGHTA and CDR2 FQGNSA. CDR3 coding DNA: TGTGCCAGCAGCTTAGACCAGCAAACCGAAGCTTTCTTT. It yields the protein CASSLDQQTEAFF.

This sequence joins TRBV27 and TRBJ2-3, with D tentatively TRBD2 (6 bases). Trimming left V 2 bases short and J 5 bases short, with 8 bases between. Germline V gives CDR1 MNHEY, CDR2 SMNVEV (reference sequence). The CDR3 consists of 13 residues. CDR3 nucleotides: TGTGCCAGCAGTTTAGGCGGGGAAGATACGCAGTATTTT. It is translated as CASSLGGEDTQYF.

CDR3 protein: CASSPGAGGTYNEQFF. In DNA, the CDR3 is TGTGCCAGCTCACCAGGGGCGGGGGGCACCTACAATGAGCAGTTCTTC. V gene TRBV18 combines with J gene TRBJ2-1; 8 positions match TRBD2. Per germline, CDR1 KGHSH and CDR2 LQKENI. The CDR3 is 16 residues long. The J segment lost 2 bases and the V segment lost 2 bases, leaving 5 bases of the junction unmatched.

The chain joins TRBV7-2 to TRBJ2-7; D may be TRBD2 (6 bases). V shed 3 bases and J shed 4 bases, with 10 bases lying between them. Per germline, CDR1 SGHTA and CDR2 FQGNSA. This CDR3 is built from 13 residues. The chain's CDR3 is CASSFGTPYEQYF. The DNA for the CDR3 is TGTGCCAGCAGCTTCGGGACTCCTTACGAGCAGTACTTC.

The rearrangement uses TRBV30 and TRBJ2-7; D is undetermined. The V end lost 2 bases, the J end lost 3 bases, and 11 bases lay between the germline ends. Germline CDR1 reads GTSNPN; CDR2 reads SVGIG (reference sequence). The CDR3 spans 13 residues. The CDR3 DNA reads TGTGCCTGGAGTTTCCGGGCAGACTACGAGCAGTACTTC. It is translated as CAWSFRADYEQYF.

The chain combines TRBV10-3 with TRBJ2-5; 15 nucleotides match TRBD2. V shed 6 bases, J shed 1 base, and the junction held 9 bases outside the gene matches. The length of the CDR3 is 18 residues. Germline values: CDR1 ENHRY, CDR2 SYGVKD. The CDR3 DNA reads as TGTGCCATCAGCGGGACTAGCGGGGGGAACATCGGCCAAGAGACCCAGTACTTC. It yields the protein CAISGTSGGNIGQETQYF.

The chain carries TRBV19 and TRBJ1-4; D not resolved. V gave up 5 bases and J gave up 0 bases, with 4 bases separating them. CDR3 length equals 13 residues. The germline CDR1 and CDR2 sequences are LNHDA and SQIVND (reference sequence). The CDR3, as DNA: TGTGCCAGTAGTGGCGCAACTAATGAAAAACTGTTTTTT. Encoded protein: CASSGATNEKLFF.

The J gene is TRBJ2-1, the V gene TRBV7-2, with 8 bases matching TRBD2. This CDR3 has 15 residues. V dropped 3 bases and J dropped 9; count of bases not matched to a gene: 10. Germline CDR1 reads SGHTA; CDR2 reads FQGNSA. As DNA, the CDR3 is TGTGCCAGCAGCTTCGGGACTAGTGGGGGGGGTGAGCAGTTCTTC. Translating gives CASSFGTSGGGEQFF.

The V call is TRBV27, the J call TRBJ1-5, with D maybe TRBD1 (6 bases). The germline V gene has CDR1 MNHEY and CDR2 SMNVEV (reference sequence). V was cut by 2 bases and J by 6 bases, with 8 bases left in between. This CDR3 region has 13 residues. CDR3 nucleotide sequence: TGTGCCAGCAGTTTACGCAGGGGTCAGCCCCAGCATTTT. Its translation: CASSLRRGQPQHF.

This clone has just a few counts. The chain uses TRBV5-4 and TRBJ1-2; D perhaps matches TRBD1 (5 bases). In germline, CDR1 is SGHNT, CDR2 YYREEE (reference sequence). The CDR3 is 13 residues long. The V end lost 0 bases, the J end lost 7 bases, and 10 bases lay between the germline ends. The CDR3 DNA follows: TGTGCCAGCAGCTTGGACAGAGGGGTTGGCTACACCTTC. It yields the protein CASSLDRGVGYTF. The full variable domain, its missing parts supplied by reference TRBV5-4 and TRBJ1-2, is ETGVTQSPTHLIKTRGQQVTLRCSSQSGHNTVSWYQQALGQGPQFIFQYYREEENGRGNFPPRFSGLQFPNYSSELNVNALELDDSALYLCASSLDRGVGYTFGSGTRLTVV.

The V call is TRBV27, the J call TRBJ2-1, with 7 bases that match TRBD1. V lost 3 bases, J lost 11 bases, and 7 bases stayed unmatched. From germline, CDR1 is MNHEY and CDR2 SMNVEV (reference sequence). This CDR3 has 13 amino acids. CDR3 sequence (DNA): TGTGCCAGCAGTTTCCCCGGACAGGCTCAGCAGTTCTTC. Its translation: CASSFPGQAQQFF.

With regard to this clone: The junction differs from germline at one of its ends, possibly a read error. This same CDR3 is encoded by further DNA sequences in the sample. This chain links TRBV5-1 with TRBJ1-6; D is unresolved. CDR3 length: 15 amino acids. Germline V lookup: CDR1 SGHRS, CDR2 YFSETQ. The CDR3 is CASSLALRGYSPLHF. The CDR3 DNA reads TGCGCCAGTAGCTTGGCCCTCCGGGGTTATTCACCCCTCCACTTT.

This clone was seen a few times. This chain links TRBV2 with TRBJ2-1; 14 nucleotides match TRBD2. Germline assignment: CDR1 SNHLY and CDR2 FYNNEI. The CDR3 loop spans 17 amino acids. Losses at the gene ends were 6 bases for V and 8 bases for J; bases not matched to a gene: 12. As DNA, the CDR3 is TGTGCCAGCAGAGAATGGGGACTAGCGGGAGTTGGTGATGAGCAGTTCTTC. Its protein product is CASREWGLAGVGDEQFF.